Below, one T cell receptor beta chain is given with its context. The antigen remains undetermined. Blood, roughly 2.5 ml, was drawn per donor. Whole blood without T cell sorting served as the source of isolated total RNA. The sample originates from a study of monozygotic twins with inflammatory bowel disease. Notes on the study in general: The results supported no single strong signal or clonotype associated with IBD.

No DNA is given; TCRdb re-called the 5' RACE reads and lists each CDR3 protein once. The listing records nearly 450,000 distinct CDR3 sequences. Germline CDR1 and CDR2: SGHTA and FQGNSA. The CDR3 totals 13 residues. The origin of this receptor is a human donor with ulcerative colitis or Crohn's disease, or a healthy co-twin of an affected twin (not recorded which). The rearrangement joins TRBV7-2 to TRBJ1-5; TCRdb reports TRBD1, a call that lacks DNA to check it against. The sequencing input was blood. CDR3 sequence reads: CASSLYREQPQHF.